These 18 T cell receptor beta chains were sequenced from one sample in a study of post-analysis software for immune sequencing data. The TCR beta cDNA libraries carried unique molecular identifiers. One entry per CDR3 protein, called by TCRdb with MiXCR from the PCR reads. Here the sample spans under 650,000 distinct CDR3 sequences, 44% being singletons. Their antigens are not known. Study findings and constraints: Four to six TRBV segments, including TRBV5-6, TRBV5-1 and TRBV20-1, were more frequent in patients than controls.

Sequenced input: blood. All receptors come from a girl aged 5-17 years with multiple sclerosis.

V usage is TRBV6-2 or TRBV6-3 and J usage is TRBJ2-7; maybe TRBD1 (6 bases). Trimming removed 6 bases from V and 6 bases from J, with 9 bases in between. The CDR3 is 11 residues long. The germline gives CDR1 MNHEY, CDR2 SVGEGT. As DNA, the CDR3 is TGTGCCAGCAGGACAGGATCCGAGCAGTACTTC. Its protein product is CASRTGSEQYF.

Details on this clonotype: Mismatch with germline at one junction end may stem from a read error. The rearrangement uses TRBV10-3 and TRBJ2-7; D remains unclear. Germline assignment: CDR1 ENHRY and CDR2 SYGVKD. CDR3 length: 15 residues. The CDR3 reads CVISGRVSTTYEQYF. For the CDR3, the DNA is TGTGTCATCAGTGGCCGGGTCAGTACCACCTACGAGCAGTACTTC.

The chain is built from TRBV5-1 and TRBJ1-2; D gene uncertain. V was shortened by 3 bases and J by 7 bases, with 25 bases between the two germline ends. CDR3 size: 17 residues. Germline V gene sequence: CDR1 SGHRS, CDR2 YFSETQ. CDR3 DNA sequence: TGCGCCAGCAGCTCACAACAATCCGACACGGGTAGGGCTGGCTACACCTTC. Protein product: CASSSQQSDTGRAGYTF. The variable domain in full, completed from reference TRBV5-1 and TRBJ1-2, reads KAGVTQTPRYLIKTRGQQVTLSCSPISGHRSVSWYQQTPGQGLQFLFEYFSETQRNKGNFPGRFSGRQFSNSRSEMNVSTLELGDSALYLCASSSQQSDTGRAGYTFGSGTRLTVV.

V gene TRBV20-1 combines with J gene TRBJ2-6; D is ambiguous. Germline V gene sequence: CDR1 DFQATT, CDR2 SNEGSKA (reference sequence). Trimming stripped 5 bases from V and 1 base from J, with 9 bases between. This CDR3 has 14 residues. This CDR3 reads CSAGYSSGANVLTF. The CDR3 region has the DNA TGCAGTGCTGGGTACTCTTCTGGGGCCAACGTCCTGACTTTC.

V gene TRBV4-1 combines with J gene TRBJ1-2; no reliable D call. The CDR3 sequence is 15 residues long. Germline CDR1 and CDR2: MGHRA and YSYEKL. V was cut by 0 bases and J by 5 bases, with 13 bases left in between. CDR3 amino acids: CASSQDLVGWYGYTF. The CDR3, as DNA: TGCGCCAGCAGCCAAGATTTGGTAGGCTGGTATGGCTACACCTTC.

The rearrangement joins TRBV12-3 or TRBV12-4 to TRBJ1-5; D gene uncertain. With 6 bases removed from V and 6 bases from J, the gap between germline ends came to 12 bases. The CDR3 covers 13 residues. CDR3 DNA: TGTGCCAGCAGCCCCGAGGGCCCTCAGCCCCAGCATTTT. This translates into CASSPEGPQPQHF.

The rearrangement uses TRBV29-1 and TRBJ1-1, with TRBD1 as a possible D gene (5 bases). V was cut by 7 bases and J by 10 bases, with 19 bases left in between. The CDR3 runs 12 residues. Germline loops: CDR1 SQVTM, CDR2 ANQGSEA. The CDR3 loop reads CSGGGWQGVAFF. DNA of the CDR3: TGCAGCGGGGGCGGTTGGCAAGGAGTAGCTTTCTTT.

The chain couples TRBV24-1 to TRBJ2-3; TRBD2 aligns across 10 bases. V was pared by 0 bases and J by 1 base, with 6 bases of the junction left unmatched. The CDR3 contains 18 residues. Germline V gives CDR1 KGHDR, CDR2 SFDVKD. CDR3 amino acids: CATSDLRASGGRTDTQYF. The DNA for the CDR3 is TGTGCCACCAGTGATTTGAGGGCTAGCGGGGGCCGCACAGATACGCAGTATTTT.

This chain connects TRBV13 to TRBJ1-1, with TRBD1 identical over 7 bases. The V gene end was trimmed by 2 bases and the J gene end by 0 bases; junction bases not matched to a gene: 3. Germline loops: CDR1 PRHDT, CDR2 FYEKMQ (reference sequence). CDR3 length: 15 amino acids. As DNA, the CDR3 is TGTGCCAGCAGCTTATATCAGGGGGTGAACACTGAAGCTTTCTTT. Translating gives CASSLYQGVNTEAFF.

This clonotype occurred a few times. The J gene is TRBJ2-1, the V gene TRBV12-3 or TRBV12-4; D is perhaps TRBD1 (6 bases). CDR3 length: 11 residues. The V end was cut by 9 bases, the J end by 8 bases, with 11 bases between. The CDR3: CASAEGDEQFF. CDR3 DNA sequence: TGTGCCAGTGCAGAGGGGGATGAGCAGTTCTTC.

CDR3 protein: CASSWGQGLAKNIQYF. In nucleotides, the CDR3 is TGTGCCAGCAGTTGGGGACAGGGACTAGCCAAAAACATTCAGTACTTC. V and J are TRBV6-5 and TRBJ2-4; TRBD1 agrees at 9 bases. The CDR3 is made up of 16 amino acids. Losses at the gene ends were 4 bases for V and 0 bases for J; bases not matched to a gene: 4. CDR1 is MNHEY and CDR2 is SVGAGI in the germline V gene.

The CDR3 reads CATRGLAVSIQYF. For the CDR3, the DNA is TGTGCCACCAGGGGACTAGCCGTTAGTATCCAGTACTTC. This chain connects TRBV10-3 to TRBJ2-7, with 9 bases matching TRBD2. Per the germline V gene, CDR1 is ENHRY and CDR2 is SYGVKD. The CDR3 is 13 residues long. The V gene end was trimmed by 10 bases and the J gene end by 10 bases; junction bases not matched to a gene: 14.

This chain uses TRBV5-1 with TRBJ1-1, with TRBD1 as a possible D gene (6 bases). Looked up from germline, CDR1 is SGHRS and CDR2 is YFSETQ. There are 14 residues in the CDR3. Trimming removed 5 bases from V and 2 bases from J, with 13 bases in between. For the CDR3, the DNA is TGCGCCAGCAGGTTGACAGGCCATAACACTGAAGCTTTCTTT. Translating gives CASRLTGHNTEAFF.

The V and J genes are TRBV12-5 and TRBJ1-4; D is uncertain. The CDR3 sequence is 13 residues long. The germline gives CDR1 LGHNT, CDR2 FRNRAP. V was pared by 3 bases and J by 10 bases, with 12 bases between. CDR3 in DNA: TGTGCTAGTGGTTTCGACCCGGTAGGAAAACTGTTTTTT. It specifies CASGFDPVGKLFF.

The genes are TRBV10-1 and TRBJ2-5, with 12 bases identical to TRBD2. The ends lost 0 bases at V and 4 bases at J; junction bases unmatched: 3. The CDR3 contains 16 residues. Germline values: CDR1 WNHNN, CDR2 SYGVQD (reference sequence). This CDR3 is CASSESTSGSLETQYF. Written as DNA, the CDR3 is TGCGCCAGCAGTGAGTCGACTAGCGGGAGTTTAGAGACCCAGTACTTC.

The V call is TRBV11-2, the J call TRBJ2-4, with 7 nucleotides matching TRBD1. Gene TRBJ2-7 matches the end of the DNA better, so the J call may be wrong. This CDR3 is 14 amino acids long. Germline lookup yields CDR1 SGHAT and CDR2 FQNNGV. CDR3 protein: CASSDRDSLYEQYF. The CDR3 DNA follows: TGTGCCAGCAGCGATAGGGACAGTCTCTACGAGCAGTACTTC.

This clonotype occurred a few times. This chain joins TRBV12-3 or TRBV12-4 and TRBJ2-7, with D possibly matching TRBD1 (5 bases). This CDR3 contains 14 residues. V lost 5 bases and J 3 bases, leaving 14 bases between the germline ends. DNA of the CDR3: TGTGCCAGCAGTCGGGCAGGGCCGCTCTACGAGCAGTACTTC. It encodes CASSRAGPLYEQYF.

This rearrangement joins TRBV20-1 to TRBJ2-7; 8 positions agree with TRBD1. Germline loops: CDR1 DFQATT, CDR2 SNEGSKA (reference sequence). This CDR3 spans 14 amino acids. V gave up 3 bases and J gave up 0 bases; unmatched junction bases: 4. CDR3 amino acids: CSASPGTGSYEQYF. CDR3 coding DNA: TGCAGTGCTAGCCCCGGGACAGGCTCCTACGAGCAGTACTTC.